This T cell receptor (beta chain) was retrieved from a study of OX40 agonist ivuxolimab in advanced cancers. Some clones are missing from TCRdb's copy, which holds only in-frame ones; the method was immunoSEQ multiplex PCR. The sample carries 20,000 to 25,000 clones, 65% to 90% recorded once. This CDR3 region has 15 residues. CDR1 LNHDA and CDR2 SQIVND come from the germline V gene (reference sequence). V was shortened by 3 bases and J by 1 base, with 11 bases between the two germline ends. It was autoimmune disease history or systemic immunosuppression that excluded patients. The sequence derives from an adult with an advanced solid tumor such as melanoma, head and neck, liver or kidney cancer. The sequencing used CD4+ or CD8+ T cells sorted from blood, collected in a trial of the OX40 agonist ivuxolimab. The chain couples TRBV19 to TRBJ2-3, with D perhaps TRBD2 (5 bases). The DNA for the CDR3 is TGTGCCAGTAGTATTACGGGGTGGGGCACAGATACGCAGTATTTT. Translated: CASSITGWGTDTQYF.